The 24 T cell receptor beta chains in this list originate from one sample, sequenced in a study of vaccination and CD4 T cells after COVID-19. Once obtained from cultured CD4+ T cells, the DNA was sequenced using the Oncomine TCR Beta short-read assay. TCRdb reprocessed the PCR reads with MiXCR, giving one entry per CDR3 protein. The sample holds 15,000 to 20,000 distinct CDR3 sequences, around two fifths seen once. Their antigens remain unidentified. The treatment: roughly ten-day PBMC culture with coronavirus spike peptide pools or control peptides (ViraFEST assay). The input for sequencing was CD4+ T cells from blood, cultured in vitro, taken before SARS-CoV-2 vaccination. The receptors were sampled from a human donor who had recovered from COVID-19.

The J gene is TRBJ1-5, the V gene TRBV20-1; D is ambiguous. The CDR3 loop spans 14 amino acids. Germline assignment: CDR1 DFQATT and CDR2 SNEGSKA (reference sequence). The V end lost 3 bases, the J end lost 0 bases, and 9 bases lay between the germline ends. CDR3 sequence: CSASLRNSNQPQHF. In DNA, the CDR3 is TGCAGTGCTAGTTTGCGGAATAGCAATCAGCCCCAGCATTTT.

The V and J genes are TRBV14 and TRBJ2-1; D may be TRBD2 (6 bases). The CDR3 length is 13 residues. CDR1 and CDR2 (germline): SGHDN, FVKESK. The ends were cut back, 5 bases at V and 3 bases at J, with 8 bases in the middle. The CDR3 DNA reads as TGTGCCAGCAGCACTAGCCTCTACAATGAGCAGTTCTTC. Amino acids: CASSTSLYNEQFF.

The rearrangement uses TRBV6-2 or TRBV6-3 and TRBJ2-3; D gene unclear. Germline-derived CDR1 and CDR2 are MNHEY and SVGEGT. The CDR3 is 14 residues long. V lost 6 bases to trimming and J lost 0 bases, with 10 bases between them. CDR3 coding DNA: TGTGCCAGCAGCCCTCTCAGGAGCACAGATACGCAGTATTTT. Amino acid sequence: CASSPLRSTDTQYF.

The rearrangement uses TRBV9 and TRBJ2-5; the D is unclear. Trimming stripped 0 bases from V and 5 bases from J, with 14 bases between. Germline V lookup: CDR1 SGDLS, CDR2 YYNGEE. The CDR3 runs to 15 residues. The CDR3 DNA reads TGTGCCAGCAGCGTAGCTGCGGAGCCGTTGGAGACCCAGTACTTC. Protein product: CASSVAAEPLETQYF.

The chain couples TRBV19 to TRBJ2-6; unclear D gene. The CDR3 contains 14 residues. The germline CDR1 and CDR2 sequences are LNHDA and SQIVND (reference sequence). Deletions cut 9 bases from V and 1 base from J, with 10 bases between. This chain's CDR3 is CASKKQSGANVLTF. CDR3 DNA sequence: TGTGCCAGCAAGAAACAGTCTGGGGCCAACGTCCTGACTTTC.

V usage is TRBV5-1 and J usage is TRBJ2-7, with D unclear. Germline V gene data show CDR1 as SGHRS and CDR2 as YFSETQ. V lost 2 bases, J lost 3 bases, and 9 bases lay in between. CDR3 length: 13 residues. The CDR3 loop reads CASSLGYLYEQYF. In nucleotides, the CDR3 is TGCGCCAGCAGCTTAGGCTACCTCTACGAGCAGTACTTC.

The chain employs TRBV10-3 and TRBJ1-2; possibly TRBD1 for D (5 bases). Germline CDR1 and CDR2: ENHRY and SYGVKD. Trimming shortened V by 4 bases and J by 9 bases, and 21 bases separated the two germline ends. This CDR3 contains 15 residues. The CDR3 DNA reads TGTGCCATCAGTGTTGAGGGGTCGATTCGTTTTAGCTACACCTTC. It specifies CAISVEGSIRFSYTF.

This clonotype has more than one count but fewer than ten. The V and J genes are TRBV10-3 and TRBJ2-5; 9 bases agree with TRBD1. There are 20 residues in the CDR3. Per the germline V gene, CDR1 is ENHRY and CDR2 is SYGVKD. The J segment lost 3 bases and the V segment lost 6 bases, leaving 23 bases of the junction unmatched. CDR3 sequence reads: CAISALGQGRAAGLEETQYF. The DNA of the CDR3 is TGTGCCATCAGCGCTCTTGGACAGGGGAGGGCCGCTGGGTTGGAAGAGACCCAGTACTTC.

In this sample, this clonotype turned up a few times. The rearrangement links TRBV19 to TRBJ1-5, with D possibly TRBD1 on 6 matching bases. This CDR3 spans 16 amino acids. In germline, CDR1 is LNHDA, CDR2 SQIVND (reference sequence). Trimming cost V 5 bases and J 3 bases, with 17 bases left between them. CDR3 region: CASSEVWQGYNQPQHF. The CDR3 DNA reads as TGTGCCAGTAGTGAGGTTTGGCAGGGGTACAATCAGCCCCAGCATTTT.

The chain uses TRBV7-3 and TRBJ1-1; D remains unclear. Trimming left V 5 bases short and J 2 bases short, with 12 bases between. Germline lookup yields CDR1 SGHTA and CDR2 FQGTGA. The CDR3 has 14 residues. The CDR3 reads CASSQGSFNTEAFF. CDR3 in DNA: TGTGCCAGCAGCCAAGGGTCCTTTAACACTGAAGCTTTCTTT.

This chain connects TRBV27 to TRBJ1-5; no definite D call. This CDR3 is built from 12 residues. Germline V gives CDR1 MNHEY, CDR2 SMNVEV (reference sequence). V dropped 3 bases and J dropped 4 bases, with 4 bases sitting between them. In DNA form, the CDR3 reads TGTGCCAGCAGTTTTACTAATCAGCCCCAGCATTTT. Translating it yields CASSFTNQPQHF.

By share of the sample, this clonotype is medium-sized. Here the CDR3 DNA reads TGCGCCAGCAGCCAAGATGAGGGGGCGGCCAAAAACATTCAGTACTTC. Translated: CASSQDEGAAKNIQYF. The rearrangement uses TRBV4-3 and TRBJ2-4; 7 bases map to TRBD1. CDR3 length equals 16 residues. Germline lookup yields CDR1 LGHNA and CDR2 YSLEER. After removal of 0 bases from V and 1 base from J, the junction contained 3 bases not matched to a gene.

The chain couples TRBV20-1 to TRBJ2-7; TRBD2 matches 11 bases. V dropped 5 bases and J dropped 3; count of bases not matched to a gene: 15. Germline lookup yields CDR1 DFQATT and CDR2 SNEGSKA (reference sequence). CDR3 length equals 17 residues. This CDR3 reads CSARRGTSGYEGYEQYF. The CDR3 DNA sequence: TGCAGTGCTCGTAGGGGGACTAGCGGCTATGAGGGCTACGAGCAGTACTTC.

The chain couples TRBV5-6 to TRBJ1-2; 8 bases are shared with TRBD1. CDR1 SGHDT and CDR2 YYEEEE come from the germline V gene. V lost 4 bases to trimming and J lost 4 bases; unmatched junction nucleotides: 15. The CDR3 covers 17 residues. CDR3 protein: CASSTGQGGLEPYGYTF. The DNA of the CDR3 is TGTGCCAGCAGCACCGGACAGGGAGGGCTTGAACCCTATGGCTACACCTTC.

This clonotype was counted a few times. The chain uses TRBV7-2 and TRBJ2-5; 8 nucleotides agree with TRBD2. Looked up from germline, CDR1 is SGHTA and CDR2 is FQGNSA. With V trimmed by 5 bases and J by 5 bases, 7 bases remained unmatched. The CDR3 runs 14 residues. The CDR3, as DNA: TGTGCCAGCAGCGCCCGGGGGGGCCCCGAGACCCAGTACTTC. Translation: CASSARGGPETQYF.

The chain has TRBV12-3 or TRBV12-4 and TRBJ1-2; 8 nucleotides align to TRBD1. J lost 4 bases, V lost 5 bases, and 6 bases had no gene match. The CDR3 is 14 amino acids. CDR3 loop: CASSPGTGPYGYTF. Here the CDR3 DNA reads TGTGCCAGCAGTCCCGGGACAGGTCCCTATGGCTACACCTTC.

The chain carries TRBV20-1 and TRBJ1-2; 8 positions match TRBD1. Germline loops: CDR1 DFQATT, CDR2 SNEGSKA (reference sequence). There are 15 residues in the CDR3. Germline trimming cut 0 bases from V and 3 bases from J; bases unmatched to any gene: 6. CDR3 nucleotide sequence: TGCAGTGCTAGAGATGCAGGGGGCGTAGACTATGGCTACACCTTC. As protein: CSARDAGGVDYGYTF.

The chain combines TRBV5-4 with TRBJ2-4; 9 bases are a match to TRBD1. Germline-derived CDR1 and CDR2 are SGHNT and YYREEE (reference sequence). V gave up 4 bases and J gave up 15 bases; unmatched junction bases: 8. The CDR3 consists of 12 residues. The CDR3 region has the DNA TGTGCCAGCAGCCAGCCCGGACAGGGGTCGTACTTC. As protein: CASSQPGQGSYF.

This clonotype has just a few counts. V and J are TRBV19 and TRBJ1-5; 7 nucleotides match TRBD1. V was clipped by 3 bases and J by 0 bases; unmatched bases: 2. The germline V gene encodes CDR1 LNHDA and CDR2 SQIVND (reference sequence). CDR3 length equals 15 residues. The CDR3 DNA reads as TGTGCCAGTAGTATCACAGGGGATAGCAATCAGCCCCAGCATTTT. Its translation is CASSITGDSNQPQHF.

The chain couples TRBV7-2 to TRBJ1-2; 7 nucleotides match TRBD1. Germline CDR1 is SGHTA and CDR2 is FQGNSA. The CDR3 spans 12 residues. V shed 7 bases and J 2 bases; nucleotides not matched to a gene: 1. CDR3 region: CASKGQNYGYTF. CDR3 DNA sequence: TGTGCCAGCAAGGGACAGAACTATGGCTACACCTTC.

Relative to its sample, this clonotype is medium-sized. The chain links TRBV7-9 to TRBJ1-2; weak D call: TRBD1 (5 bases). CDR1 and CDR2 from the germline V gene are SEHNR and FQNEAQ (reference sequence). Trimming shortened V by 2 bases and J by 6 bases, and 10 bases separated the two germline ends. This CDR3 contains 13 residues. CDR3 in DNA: TGTGCCAGCAGCTTAAGCCAGGGCGATGGCTACACCTTC. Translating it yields CASSLSQGDGYTF. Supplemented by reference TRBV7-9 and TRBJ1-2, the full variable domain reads DTGVSQNPRHKITKRGQNVTFRCDPISEHNRLYWYRQTLGQGPEFLTYFQNEAQLEKSRLLSDRFSAERPKGSFSTLEIQRTEQGDSAMYLCASSLSQGDGYTFGSGTRLTVV.

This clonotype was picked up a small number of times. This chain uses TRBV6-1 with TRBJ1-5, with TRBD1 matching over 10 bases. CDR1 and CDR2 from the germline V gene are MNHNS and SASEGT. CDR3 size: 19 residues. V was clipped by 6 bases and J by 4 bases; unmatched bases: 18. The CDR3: CASRGASDRGGLPNQPQHF. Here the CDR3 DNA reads TGTGCCAGCAGGGGCGCTTCGGACAGGGGGGGGCTACCTAATCAGCCCCAGCATTTT.

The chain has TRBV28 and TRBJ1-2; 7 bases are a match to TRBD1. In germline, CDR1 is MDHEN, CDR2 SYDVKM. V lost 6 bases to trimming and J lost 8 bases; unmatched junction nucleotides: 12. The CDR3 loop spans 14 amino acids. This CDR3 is CASSLPTGMYGYTF. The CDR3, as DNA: TGTGCCAGCAGCCTTCCGACAGGGATGTACGGCTACACCTTC.

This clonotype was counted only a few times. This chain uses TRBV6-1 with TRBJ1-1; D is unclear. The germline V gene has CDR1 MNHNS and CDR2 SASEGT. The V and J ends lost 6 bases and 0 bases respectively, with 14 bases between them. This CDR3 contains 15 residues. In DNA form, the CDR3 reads TGTGCCAGCAGAAGAGACCCGACGATGAACACTGAAGCTTTCTTT. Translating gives CASRRDPTMNTEAFF.